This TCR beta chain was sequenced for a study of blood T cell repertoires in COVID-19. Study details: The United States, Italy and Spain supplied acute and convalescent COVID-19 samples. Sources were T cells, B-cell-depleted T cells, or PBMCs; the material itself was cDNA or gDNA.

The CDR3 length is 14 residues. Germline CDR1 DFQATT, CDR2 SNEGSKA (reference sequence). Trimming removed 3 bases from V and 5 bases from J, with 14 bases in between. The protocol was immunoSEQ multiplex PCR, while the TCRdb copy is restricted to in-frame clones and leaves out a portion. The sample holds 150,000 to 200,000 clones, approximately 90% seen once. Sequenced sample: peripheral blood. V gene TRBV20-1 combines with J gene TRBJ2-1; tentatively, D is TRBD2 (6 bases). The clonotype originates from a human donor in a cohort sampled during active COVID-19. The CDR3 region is CSASGDSLNNEQFF. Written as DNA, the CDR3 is TGCAGTGCTAGTGGGGACTCTTTAAACAATGAGCAGTTCTTC.